The rows below give T cell receptor beta chains drawn from one sample of a study of metastatic and nonmetastatic thyroid tumors. Via MiXCR, TCRdb re-called the PCR reads. The sample carries about 24,000 clones, approximately 20% recorded once. Sequences were obtained from blood. The receptors were sampled from a male donor with papillary thyroid cancer or a benign thyroid nodule (not recorded which). Some clones in this sample may be carry-over from other donors' samples. Each CDR3 is given with its conserved first and last residue. A D gene is named only where the DNA matches it firmly. Expanded clones are given a class, and other clones once, few, many or no size at all.

j_call: TRBJ2-2
clone_size: .
v_call: TRBV4-2
cdr3_length: 17
d_call: .
cdr3_nt: TGTGCCAGCAGCCATTCCTTAATACTTGGGAACACCGGGGAGCTGTTTTTT
cdr3_aa: CASSHSLILGNTGELFF

j_call: TRBJ2-5
clone_size: many
v_call: TRBV20-1
cdr3_length: 18
d_call: .
cdr3_nt: TGCAGTGCTAGAGATGCGGGCTACCTGGGGGCGCCCCAAGAGACCCAGTACTTC
cdr3_aa: CSARDAGYLGAPQETQYF

j_call: TRBJ1-2
clone_size: many
v_call: TRBV18
cdr3_length: 14
d_call: .
cdr3_nt: TGTGCCAGCTCATCAAATAGGGGGGACTATGGCTACACCTTC
cdr3_aa: CASSSNRGDYGYTF

j_call: TRBJ2-2
clone_size: large
v_call: TRBV27
cdr3_length: 14
d_call: .
cdr3_nt: TGTGCCAGCAAGGCTAGCCCGAACACCGGGGAGCTGTTTTTT
cdr3_aa: CASKASPNTGELFF

j_call: TRBJ2-7
clone_size: many
v_call: TRBV7-9
cdr3_length: 14
d_call: TRBD2
cdr3_nt: TGTGCCAGCAGCAGAGCGGGAGGGCAAAACGAGCAGTACTTC
cdr3_aa: CASSRAGGQNEQYF

j_call: TRBJ2-1
clone_size: many
v_call: TRBV7-2
cdr3_length: 14
d_call: TRBD2
cdr3_nt: TGTGCCAGCAGCCTATGGACTAGCGGAAATGAGCAGTTCTTC
cdr3_aa: CASSLWTSGNEQFF

j_call: TRBJ1-2
clone_size: medium-sized
v_call: TRBV6-5
cdr3_length: 12
d_call: .
cdr3_nt: TGTGCCAGCAGTTACGGGCCGTATGGCTACACCTTC
cdr3_aa: CASSYGPYGYTF

j_call: TRBJ2-7
clone_size: .
v_call: TRBV11-1
cdr3_length: 15
d_call: TRBD2
cdr3_nt: TGTGCCAGCCGCTTAGTGAGCGGGGGTAGGCGCGAGCAGTACTTC
cdr3_aa: CASRLVSGGRREQYF

j_call: TRBJ1-5
clone_size: .
v_call: TRBV6-1
cdr3_length: 14
d_call: TRBD1
cdr3_nt: TGTGCCAGCGGGCCACAGGGGGCCCATCAGCCCCAGCATTTT
cdr3_aa: CASGPQGAHQPQHF

j_call: TRBJ1-2
clone_size: many
v_call: TRBV5-4
cdr3_length: 15
d_call: .
cdr3_nt: TGTGCCAGCAGCCCGACGCAGGACATTATCTATGGCTACACCTTC
cdr3_aa: CASSPTQDIIYGYTF

j_call: TRBJ1-6
clone_size: .
v_call: TRBV20-1
cdr3_length: 13
d_call: .
cdr3_nt: TGCAGTGCTACTTCTGCAGGGAATTCACCCCTCCACTTT
cdr3_aa: CSATSAGNSPLHF

j_call: TRBJ2-7
clone_size: many
v_call: TRBV9
cdr3_length: 15
d_call: .
cdr3_nt: TGTGCCAGCAGCATTACCCCCAGGTCGCAACACGAGCAGTACTTC
cdr3_aa: CASSITPRSQHEQYF

j_call: TRBJ2-1
clone_size: many
v_call: TRBV4-1
cdr3_length: 17
d_call: TRBD2
cdr3_nt: TGCGCCAGCAGCCAAGAGGGTGGCGGGGGGCCCTACAATGAGCAGTTCTTC
cdr3_aa: CASSQEGGGGPYNEQFF

j_call: TRBJ2-7
clone_size: .
v_call: TRBV12-3/TRBV12-4
cdr3_length: 12
d_call: TRBD2
cdr3_nt: TGTGCCAGCAGTTATCGGGGGGGAGAGCAGTACTTC
cdr3_aa: CASSYRGGEQYF

j_call: TRBJ1-2
clone_size: medium-sized
v_call: TRBV6-5
cdr3_length: 16
d_call: TRBD1
cdr3_nt: TGTGCCAGCAGTTACTCGGTTGGGACAGGGGCTCGCGGCTACACCTTC
cdr3_aa: CASSYSVGTGARGYTF

j_call: TRBJ2-1
clone_size: medium-sized
v_call: TRBV27
cdr3_length: 15
d_call: .
cdr3_nt: TGTGCCAGCACCCAGCGCGGGTCCCTACACAATGAGCAGTTCTTC
cdr3_aa: CASTQRGSLHNEQFF

j_call: TRBJ1-4
clone_size: many
v_call: TRBV12-3/TRBV12-4
cdr3_length: 12
d_call: TRBD1
cdr3_nt: TGTGCCAGCAGGGGACAGGATGAAAAACTGTTTTTT
cdr3_aa: CASRGQDEKLFF

j_call: TRBJ2-7
clone_size: few
v_call: TRBV28
cdr3_length: 14
d_call: .
cdr3_nt: TGTGCCAGCAGGGCCGCGATGACCCCCTACGAGCAGTACTTC
cdr3_aa: CASRAAMTPYEQYF

j_call: TRBJ2-1
clone_size: .
v_call: TRBV19
cdr3_length: 14
d_call: .
cdr3_nt: TGTGCCAGTAGTCCTCGGGACATATACAATGAACGGTTCTTC
cdr3_aa: CASSPRDIYNERFF

j_call: TRBJ2-7
clone_size: few
v_call: TRBV6-1
cdr3_length: 14
d_call: .
cdr3_nt: TGTTCCAGCAGAGGGGCTAGCCCTTCCTACGAGCAGTACTTC
cdr3_aa: CSSRGASPSYEQYF

j_call: TRBJ2-3
clone_size: medium-sized
v_call: TRBV6-1
cdr3_length: 15
d_call: TRBD2
cdr3_nt: TGTGCCAGCAGTGAACTAGCGGGAGGGCCAGATACGCAGTATTTT
cdr3_aa: CASSELAGGPDTQYF

j_call: TRBJ2-7
clone_size: medium-sized
v_call: TRBV6-5
cdr3_length: 16
d_call: .
cdr3_nt: TGTGCCAGCAGTTTCTACAGTAAAAAAAAACTCTACGAGCAGTACTTC
cdr3_aa: CASSFYSKKKLYEQYF

j_call: TRBJ2-3
clone_size: many
v_call: TRBV29-1
cdr3_length: 14
d_call: TRBD2
cdr3_nt: TGCAGCGTTGTTCGGCGGGAGGTTGGGGATACGCAGTATTTT
cdr3_aa: CSVVRREVGDTQYF

j_call: TRBJ2-1
clone_size: many
v_call: TRBV30
cdr3_length: 11
d_call: .
cdr3_nt: TGTGCCTGGAGTGTGGGTGATGAGCAGTTCTTC
cdr3_aa: CAWSVGDEQFF

j_call: TRBJ1-2
clone_size: medium-sized
v_call: TRBV28
cdr3_length: 15
d_call: .
cdr3_nt: TGTGCCAGCAGACTGACCCAGACAGATTACTATGGCTACACCTTC
cdr3_aa: CASRLTQTDYYGYTF

j_call: TRBJ1-2
clone_size: few
v_call: TRBV27
cdr3_length: 13
d_call: .
cdr3_nt: TGTGCCAGCAGTTTATCAGCGCGGGGTATCGGGACCTTC
cdr3_aa: CASSLSARGIGTF

j_call: TRBJ1-5
clone_size: .
v_call: TRBV6-1
cdr3_length: 15
d_call: .
cdr3_nt: TGTGCCAGCAGCCGTTTAGCGGCAGGGGATCAGCCCCAGCATTTT
cdr3_aa: CASSRLAAGDQPQHF

j_call: TRBJ2-3
clone_size: medium-sized
v_call: TRBV6-1
cdr3_length: 12
d_call: .
cdr3_nt: TGTGCCAGCAGTCCCCGCACAGATACGCAGTATTTT
cdr3_aa: CASSPRTDTQYF

j_call: TRBJ1-5
clone_size: many
v_call: TRBV28
cdr3_length: 16
d_call: .
cdr3_nt: TGTGCCAGCAGTGGGGGGGGGGCGCCGAGCAATCAGCCCCAGCATTTT
cdr3_aa: CASSGGGAPSNQPQHF

j_call: TRBJ2-7
clone_size: .
v_call: TRBV30
cdr3_length: 13
d_call: .
cdr3_nt: TGTGCCTGGAGTGTCGTACTCAGCTACGAGCAGTACTTC
cdr3_aa: CAWSVVLSYEQYF

j_call: TRBJ1-3
clone_size: .
v_call: TRBV6-5
cdr3_length: 17
d_call: TRBD1
cdr3_nt: TGTGCCAGCAGTTACTCGGTGGGACAGGGGAAAGGAAACACCATATATTTT
cdr3_aa: CASSYSVGQGKGNTIYF

j_call: TRBJ1-1
clone_size: .
v_call: TRBV12-3/TRBV12-4
cdr3_length: 14
d_call: TRBD1
cdr3_nt: TGTGCCAGCAGCTGGACAGGGGTAGGCACTGAAGCTTTCTTT
cdr3_aa: CASSWTGVGTEAFF

j_call: TRBJ1-1
clone_size: many
v_call: TRBV9
cdr3_length: 14
d_call: .
cdr3_nt: TGTGCCAGCAGTCCTTACACGGGGGAAACTGAAGCTTTCTTT
cdr3_aa: CASSPYTGETEAFF

j_call: TRBJ2-5
clone_size: .
v_call: TRBV5-6
cdr3_length: 14
d_call: .
cdr3_nt: TGTGCCAGCAGCTTGGTAGCCGCGAAGGGGACCCAGTACTTC
cdr3_aa: CASSLVAAKGTQYF

j_call: TRBJ2-3
clone_size: many
v_call: TRBV5-5
cdr3_length: 13
d_call: .
cdr3_nt: TGTGCCAGCAGCGTCAGGGACGCAGATACGCAGTATTTT
cdr3_aa: CASSVRDADTQYF

j_call: TRBJ2-7
clone_size: medium-sized
v_call: TRBV6-1
cdr3_length: 13
d_call: .
cdr3_nt: TGTGCCAGCAGAGCCCGACAGGCTTACGAGCAGTACTTC
cdr3_aa: CASRARQAYEQYF

j_call: TRBJ2-1
clone_size: .
v_call: TRBV11-1
cdr3_length: 18
d_call: .
cdr3_nt: TGTGCCAGCAGGTTCGCTAGGGGCGAGGGAGTGGCCGACAATGAGCAGTTCTTC
cdr3_aa: CASRFARGEGVADNEQFF

j_call: TRBJ1-4
clone_size: .
v_call: TRBV4-2
cdr3_length: 15
d_call: TRBD1
cdr3_nt: TGTGCCAGCAGCCAGGGGACAGGGGGACTTGAAAAACTGTTTTTT
cdr3_aa: CASSQGTGGLEKLFF

j_call: TRBJ1-6
clone_size: .
v_call: TRBV6-1
cdr3_length: 14
d_call: TRBD1
cdr3_nt: TGTGCCAGCAATCCCGGGACAGGGTCCCTGGCCCTCCACTTT
cdr3_aa: CASNPGTGSLALHF

j_call: TRBJ1-2
clone_size: .
v_call: TRBV20-1
cdr3_length: 15
d_call: TRBD1
cdr3_nt: TGCAGTGCCACAGGGACAGCAACAGCTAACTATGGCTACACCTTC
cdr3_aa: CSATGTATANYGYTF

j_call: TRBJ2-2
clone_size: many
v_call: TRBV11-2
cdr3_length: 12
d_call: .
cdr3_nt: TGTGCCAGCAGCTTAATAGCGGGGGAGCTGTTTTTT
cdr3_aa: CASSLIAGELFF

j_call: TRBJ2-5
clone_size: many
v_call: TRBV2
cdr3_length: 12
d_call: .
cdr3_nt: TGTGCCGCCCAGTCCAGCGGAGAGACCCAGTACTTC
cdr3_aa: CAAQSSGETQYF

j_call: TRBJ2-7
clone_size: many
v_call: TRBV7-9
cdr3_length: 15
d_call: TRBD2
cdr3_nt: TGTGCCAGCAGCTGGGGACTAGCGGAGCCCTACGAGCAGTACTTC
cdr3_aa: CASSWGLAEPYEQYF

j_call: TRBJ2-7
clone_size: few
v_call: TRBV6-4
cdr3_length: 13
d_call: .
cdr3_nt: TGTGCCAGCAGCAAGGGGGGCTCCTACGAGCAGTACTTC
cdr3_aa: CASSKGGSYEQYF

j_call: TRBJ2-1
clone_size: .
v_call: TRBV20-1
cdr3_length: 15
d_call: .
cdr3_nt: TGCAGTGCTAGTAGGGGAAAAGAAGTCTACAATGAGCAGTTCTTC
cdr3_aa: CSASRGKEVYNEQFF

j_call: TRBJ2-2
clone_size: many
v_call: TRBV14
cdr3_length: 14
d_call: .
cdr3_nt: TGTGCCAGCAGCCTTAACGTATACACCGGGGAGCTGTTTTTT
cdr3_aa: CASSLNVYTGELFF

j_call: TRBJ1-3
clone_size: medium-sized
v_call: TRBV6-1
cdr3_length: 14
d_call: .
cdr3_nt: TGTGCCAGCAGTGAATCCGACTCTGGAAACACCATATATTTT
cdr3_aa: CASSESDSGNTIYF

j_call: TRBJ2-3
clone_size: medium-sized
v_call: TRBV15
cdr3_length: 12
d_call: .
cdr3_nt: TGTGCCACCAGCATTAGCACAGATACGCAGTATTTT
cdr3_aa: CATSISTDTQYF

j_call: TRBJ2-5
clone_size: .
v_call: TRBV24-1
cdr3_length: 18
d_call: .
cdr3_nt: TGTGCCACCAGTGATTCCCTCGACCCCGGCGGAGTGGTGGAGACCCAGTACTTC
cdr3_aa: CATSDSLDPGGVVETQYF